This TCR beta chain was sequenced in a study of Tregs in tolerant kidney transplant recipients. With V trimmed by 1 base and J by 7 bases, 6 bases remained unmatched. Germline V gene lookup returns CDR1 LGHNA and CDR2 YNFKEQ. This CDR3 has 15 amino acids. The repertoire was sequenced with immunoSEQ multiplex PCR; TCRdb's copy has only in-frame clones and lacks some. In the table there are tens of thousands of clones, more than 95% of which are singletons. Specimen: Tregs from blood, collected before the transplant. The rearrangement links TRBV4-2 to TRBJ2-2; TRBD1 agrees at 7 bases. This clonotype originated in a human donor who received a combined kidney and bone marrow transplant. The CDR3 is CASSQVDRVHGELFF. In DNA, the CDR3 is TGTGCCAGCAGCCAAGTAGACAGGGTTCACGGGGAGCTGTTTTTT.